This T cell receptor (beta chain) was identified in a study of blood T cells in healthy people across ages. Trimming stripped 4 bases from V and 0 bases from J, with 13 bases between. CDR1 is LNHNV and CDR2 is YYDKDF in the germline V gene (reference sequence). The CDR3 extends over 17 amino acids. Then a second PCR, running roughly 6 to 11 cycles, was carried out with a sample-barcoded 5' primer and a J-beta primer mix. The template-switch adaptor, which had 12 random nucleotides, put a tag on each cDNA molecule. Each CDR3 protein gets one entry after TCRdb re-called the 5' RACE reads with MiXCR. Among approximately 1.5 million distinct CDR3 sequences, 35% to 45% were seen once, and the ten largest hold less than 5%. Study outcomes and limitations: The percentage of naive T cells correlated strongly with TCR beta diversity. Estimates of total diversity, which came from one million sequenced T cells, were considered to be underestimates.

Each donor supplied approximately 10 milliliters of peripheral blood. As to this clonotype: The antigen remains undetermined.

The receptor comes from a woman between 18 and 29 years old in good health. The rearrangement links TRBV15 to TRBJ2-6, with D hard to call. Source material: blood. The CDR3 here is CATSKSRHASGANVLTF. CDR3 nucleotide sequence: TGTGCCACCAGCAAGTCACGACATGCCTCTGGGGCCAACGTCCTGACTTTC.